Following are 15 T cell receptor beta chains from one sample sequenced in a study of early T cells in non-severe SARS-CoV-2 infection. TCRdb ran MiXCR on the 5' RACE reads and lists one entry per CDR3 protein. The table lists about 110,000 distinct CDR3 sequences, 11% of them singletons. Input material: whole blood. The receptors were sampled from an adult who was a healthcare worker with PCR-confirmed SARS-CoV-2 infection or an uninfected control (not recorded which).

The J gene is TRBJ2-1, the V gene TRBV6-2 or TRBV6-3; possible D gene TRBD2, 5 bases. V lost 3 bases to trimming and J lost 2 bases, with 11 bases between them. Germline values: CDR1 MNHEY, CDR2 SVGEGT. This CDR3 is 15 amino acids long. The CDR3 coding sequence is TGTGCCAGCAGTTATGTAGAGGGAGCCTACAATGAGCAGTTCTTC. This gives the protein CASSYVEGAYNEQFF.

This clonotype has only a few counts. This chain connects TRBV6-5 to TRBJ1-2; 7 bases align to TRBD1. The trim removed 4 bases at V and 4 bases at J, leaving 6 bases unmatched. This CDR3 spans 14 amino acids. In germline, CDR1 is MNHEY, CDR2 SVGAGI. The CDR3 loop reads CASSSQGTPYGYTF. In DNA, the CDR3 is TGTGCCAGCAGTTCACAGGGGACCCCCTATGGCTACACCTTC.

The rearrangement uses TRBV27 and TRBJ1-3; D is perhaps TRBD1 (6 bases). V lost 5 bases to trimming and J lost 6 bases, with 14 bases between them. Germline V gene lookup returns CDR1 MNHEY and CDR2 SMNVEV (reference sequence). The CDR3 spans 14 residues. The CDR3 bases are TGTGCCAGCAGTCCCGGGACACTAACAAACACCATATATTTT. It translates to CASSPGTLTNTIYF.

This clonotype was seen ten or more times. The V gene is TRBV13, the J gene TRBJ1-1; the D is unclear. CDR1 is PRHDT and CDR2 is FYEKMQ in the germline V gene (reference sequence). The CDR3 has 12 amino acids. The ends were cut back, 5 bases at V and 3 bases at J, with 7 bases in the middle. The CDR3 DNA follows: TGTGCCAGCAGCGATACCCACACTGAAGCTTTCTTT. This gives the protein CASSDTHTEAFF.

As concerns this clonotype: A much bigger clone sits one base away, suggesting this may be a read error. The chain couples TRBV4-1 to TRBJ1-1; tentative D call: TRBD1 (5 bases). CDR3 length equals 15 residues. Germline V CDR1 and CDR2: MGHRA, YSYEKL. V was clipped by 0 bases and J by 9 bases, with 17 bases between them. CDR3 DNA: TGCGCCAGCAGCCAAGAGATGCTAGGGGCGACTAAAGCTTTCTTT. It encodes CASSQEMLGATKAFF.

This clonotype was detected ten times or more. The V call is TRBV11-2, the J call TRBJ1-2; D is possibly TRBD1 (6 bases). This CDR3 contains 13 residues. CDR1 and CDR2 (germline): SGHAT, FQNNGV. Trimming stripped 3 bases from V and 4 bases from J, with 9 bases between. CDR3 sequence reads: CASSLGGTYGYTF. CDR3 coding DNA: TGTGCCAGCAGCTTGGGGGGCACCTATGGCTACACCTTC.

The genes are TRBV20-1 and TRBJ2-3, with 8 bases aligning to TRBD1. The CDR3 has 14 amino acids. Germline CDR1 reads DFQATT; CDR2 reads SNEGSKA (reference sequence). J was trimmed by 2 bases and V by 6 bases; bases with no gene match: 7. CDR3 nucleotides: TGCAGTGCCGCCGGGACAGGTTACACAGATACGCAGTATTTT. Translated: CSAAGTGYTDTQYF.

This clonotype was recorded many times. The rearrangement uses TRBV28 and TRBJ2-7; 10 bases are shared with TRBD2. The CDR3 extends over 16 amino acids. Germline assignment: CDR1 MDHEN and CDR2 SYDVKM. Losses at the gene ends were 1 base for V and 4 bases for J; bases not matched to a gene: 7. This chain's CDR3 is CASSLSASGSTYEQYF. The CDR3 nucleotides are TGTGCCAGCAGTTTATCTGCTAGCGGGAGTACGTACGAGCAGTACTTC.

V and J are TRBV9 and TRBJ2-1; D uncertain. Germline lookup yields CDR1 SGDLS and CDR2 YYNGEE. CDR3 length equals 12 residues. The germline V and J ends were trimmed by 3 bases and 5 bases, with 6 bases remaining between them. DNA for the CDR3: TGTGCCAGCAGCGGGGCCAACAATGAGCAGTTCTTC. Residues: CASSGANNEQFF. The full variable domain, in which reference TRBV9 and TRBJ2-1 provide the parts outside the CDR3, is DSGVTQTPKHLITATGQRVTLRCSPRSGDLSVYWYQQSLDQGLQFLIQYYNGEERAKGNILERFSAQQFPDLHSELNLSSLELGDSALYFCASSGANNEQFFGPGTRLTVL.

There are many counts of this clonotype. The chain employs TRBV7-6 and TRBJ2-2; the D gene is possibly TRBD2 (5 bases). There are 15 residues in the CDR3. V was cut by 3 bases and J by 6 bases, with 14 bases left in between. Germline V CDR1 and CDR2: SGHVS, FNYEAQ. The chain's CDR3 is CASSFSSGVAGELFF. The CDR3 DNA sequence: TGTGCCAGCAGCTTTTCTTCCGGGGTAGCCGGGGAGCTGTTTTTT.

At least ten counts were recorded for this clonotype. The chain combines TRBV20-1 with TRBJ2-3; 8 bases map to TRBD1. Germline trimming cut 3 bases from V and 0 bases from J; bases unmatched to any gene: 8. The CDR3 covers 16 residues. The germline gives CDR1 DFQATT, CDR2 SNEGSKA (reference sequence). This CDR3 reads CSASPPTGASTDTQYF. CDR3 DNA: TGCAGTGCTAGCCCTCCGACAGGGGCTAGCACAGATACGCAGTATTTT.

A few counts support this clonotype. This chain connects TRBV11-3 to TRBJ2-5; TRBD2 might be the D (7 bases). The CDR3 consists of 15 residues. The germline V gene has CDR1 SGHNT and CDR2 YENEEA. The V gene lost 5 bases and the J gene lost 5 bases, with 18 bases spanning the gap. The CDR3, as DNA: TGTGCCAGCAGCCAGGGGAGGGATCTATTGGAGACCCAGTACTTC. Amino acids: CASSQGRDLLETQYF.

This clonotype was seen a handful of times. The rearrangement uses TRBV7-2 and TRBJ2-7; D remains ambiguous. The V gene's germline CDR1 is SGHTA and CDR2 FQGNSA. This CDR3 comprises 15 residues. Trimming left V 2 bases short and J 2 bases short, with 13 bases between. The DNA for the CDR3 is TGTGCCAGCAGCTTAATTCGCAGGCTAACCTACGAGCAGTACTTC. Amino acids: CASSLIRRLTYEQYF.

This clonotype was seen only a few times. The chain carries TRBV19 and TRBJ2-6; perhaps TRBD2 as D (7 bases). CDR1 is LNHDA and CDR2 is SQIVND in the germline V gene (reference sequence). The CDR3 consists of 15 residues. Between the trimmed V and J ends, which lost 3 bases and 4 bases, there was a span of 10 bases. The CDR3 region is CASSIAGAGANVLTF. CDR3 bases: TGTGCCAGTAGTATCGCGGGGGCCGGGGCCAACGTCCTGACTTTC.

This clonotype was seen ten or more times. V gene TRBV5-4 combines with J gene TRBJ2-3, with a weak D call TRBD1 (6 bases). The CDR3 extends over 13 amino acids. CDR1 SGHNT and CDR2 YYREEE come from the germline V gene (reference sequence). Trimming stripped 0 bases from V and 5 bases from J, with 7 bases between. The CDR3 DNA is TGTGCCAGCAGCTTGGCGGGACAAGATACGCAGTATTTT. Translated, it gives CASSLAGQDTQYF.